These 22 T cell receptor beta chains were all obtained from the same sample, sequenced in a study of cytotoxic CD8 clonotypes in ibrutinib-treated CLL. Some clones are missing from TCRdb's copy, which holds only in-frame ones; the method was immunoSEQ multiplex PCR. Among approximately 32,000 clones listed, 60% to 80% were seen once. The sequencing used PBMCs, collected before ibrutinib treatment. All receptors derive from a human donor with chronic lymphocytic leukemia.

By share of the sample, this clone is medium-sized. The CDR3 region is CASSILGHGYTF. The CDR3 DNA reads as TGTGCCAGTAGTATACTGGGCCATGGCTACACCTTC. The rearrangement links TRBV19 to TRBJ1-2; D ambiguous. The CDR3 covers 12 residues. Trimming pared 2 bases from V and 6 bases from J, leaving 7 bases between. Per the germline V gene, CDR1 is LNHDA and CDR2 is SQIVND (reference sequence).

This chain joins TRBV6-1 and TRBJ1-2, with D possibly TRBD1 on 6 matching bases. V lost 2 bases and J lost 4, with 8 bases in between. The CDR3 runs 13 residues. Germline V gene sequence: CDR1 MNHNS, CDR2 SASEGT. For the CDR3, the DNA is TGTGCCAGCAGTGAAAGGACAGTCTATGGCTACACCTTC. Amino acid sequence: CASSERTVYGYTF.

In its sample, this clone was seen a few times. The rearrangement joins TRBV10-3 to TRBJ2-1; 10 positions agree with TRBD1. V dropped 2 bases and J dropped 12; count of bases not matched to a gene: 1. This CDR3 region has 12 residues. CDR1 and CDR2 from the germline V gene are ENHRY and SYGVKD. CDR3 in DNA: TGTGCCATCAGTGAGCGGGACAGGGGGCAGTTCTTC. It encodes CAISERDRGQFF.

The rearrangement links TRBV30 to TRBJ1-2; TRBD1 matches at 7 bases. There are 13 residues in the CDR3. Germline-derived CDR1 and CDR2 are GTSNPN and SVGIG (reference sequence). J was trimmed by 7 bases and V by 0 bases; bases with no gene match: 5. The CDR3 DNA reads TGTGCCTGGAGTGTTCGGGACAGTAGTGGCTACACCTTC. Translating it yields CAWSVRDSSGYTF.

This clone has a handful of counts. The chain has TRBV6-6 and TRBJ1-2, with D perhaps matching TRBD1 (5 bases). This CDR3 contains 12 residues. Germline V gene data show CDR1 as MNHNY and CDR2 as SVGAGI (reference sequence). Between the trimmed V and J ends, which lost 0 bases and 10 bases, there was a span of 9 bases. The CDR3: CASSYSAGTYTF. CDR3 sequence (DNA): TGTGCCAGCAGTTACTCAGCGGGGACCTACACCTTC.

The table lists this clone with a few counts. This chain connects TRBV28 to TRBJ2-7; D unresolved. This CDR3 has 12 amino acids. The germline V and J ends were trimmed by 5 bases and 8 bases, with 13 bases remaining between them. CDR1 MDHEN and CDR2 SYDVKM come from the germline V gene. The CDR3 bases are TGTGCCAGCAGTGTCGACGACTCCCAGCAGTACTTC. It codes for CASSVDDSQQYF.

The rearrangement links TRBV2 to TRBJ1-5, with D perhaps matching TRBD1 (5 bases). Germline loops: CDR1 SNHLY, CDR2 FYNNEI. V lost 6 bases and J lost 0, with 9 bases in between. This CDR3 comprises 14 residues. CDR3 loop: CASRGPNSNQPQHF. The CDR3 DNA is TGTGCCAGCAGGGGGCCGAATAGCAATCAGCCCCAGCATTTT.

By share, this clone counts as medium-sized. The V and J genes are TRBV5-4 and TRBJ1-2; 8 bases line up with TRBD1. The junction had 3 bases not matched to a gene; V was cut back by 0 bases and J by 2 bases. This CDR3 is built from 15 residues. Per the germline V gene, CDR1 is SGHNT and CDR2 is YYREEE (reference sequence). CDR3 DNA sequence: TGTGCCAGCAGCTTGGAACAGGGGGTGAACTATGGCTACACCTTC. Amino acid sequence: CASSLEQGVNYGYTF. Supplemented by reference TRBV5-4 and TRBJ1-2, the full variable domain reads ETGVTQSPTHLIKTRGQQVTLRCSSQSGHNTVSWYQQALGQGPQFIFQYYREEENGRGNFPPRFSGLQFPNYSSELNVNALELDDSALYLCASSLEQGVNYGYTFGSGTRLTVV.

This clone was seen ten or more times. The chain uses TRBV28 and TRBJ1-5; D unclear. V shed 0 bases and J shed 3 bases, with 6 bases lying between them. From germline, CDR1 is MDHEN and CDR2 SYDVKM. The CDR3 extends over 14 amino acids. The CDR3, as DNA: TGTGCCAGCAGTTTATGGGAGGACAATCAGCCCCAGCATTTT. Translated, it gives CASSLWEDNQPQHF.

This clone was found a few times. The chain recombines TRBV7-2 with TRBJ2-7, with D tentatively TRBD1 (5 bases). V was trimmed by 5 bases and J by 5 bases, leaving 25 bases between them. Germline lookup yields CDR1 SGHTA and CDR2 FQGNSA. This CDR3 region has 17 residues. CDR3 bases: TGTGCCAGCAGCGCACAAGGTCCCAGGGTTACCATCCACGAGCAGTACTTC. It translates to CASSAQGPRVTIHEQYF.

The chain uses TRBV18 and TRBJ2-5; 9 bases agree with TRBD1. The CDR3 sequence is 13 residues long. The V gene's germline CDR1 is KGHSH and CDR2 LQKENI. Trimming took 5 bases from V and 3 from J; bases not matched to a gene: 1. The DNA of the CDR3 is TGTGCCAGCTCAGGGGACAGGGAAGAGACCCAGTACTTC. Amino acids: CASSGDREETQYF.

The rearrangement links TRBV19 to TRBJ1-5; possible D gene TRBD1, 6 bases. V lost 2 bases and J lost 7, with 12 bases in between. The CDR3 has 14 residues. Germline V gene lookup returns CDR1 LNHDA and CDR2 SQIVND (reference sequence). CDR3 loop: CASSIQGPGQPQHF. As DNA, the CDR3 is TGTGCCAGTAGTATACAGGGGCCTGGGCAGCCCCAGCATTTT.

This clone was seen repeatedly, ten times or more. The chain links TRBV5-1 to TRBJ1-6, with TRBD1 as a possible D gene (5 bases). Germline V gene data show CDR1 as SGHRS and CDR2 as YFSETQ. The CDR3 covers 14 residues. V was cut by 5 bases and J by 7 bases, with 13 bases left in between. DNA of the CDR3: TGCGCCAGCAGTACCGGGACGGACAATTCACCCCTCCACTTT. Encoded protein: CASSTGTDNSPLHF.

This chain connects TRBV30 to TRBJ2-3; 7 nucleotides agree with TRBD2. V shed 2 bases, J shed 2 bases, and the junction held 10 bases outside the gene matches. CDR1 GTSNPN and CDR2 SVGIG come from the germline V gene (reference sequence). The CDR3 runs to 16 residues. The CDR3 DNA reads as TGTGCCTGGAGTCCCGGGGGGTCCACTCTCACAGATACGCAGTATTTT. Translation: CAWSPGGSTLTDTQYF.

The rearrangement uses TRBV29-1 and TRBJ1-1; maybe TRBD1 (5 bases). The CDR3 spans 12 residues. Trimming took 8 bases from V and 1 from J, leaving 11 bases between them. Germline CDR1 and CDR2: SQVTM and ANQGSEA. The CDR3 sequence is CSSWDSNTEAFF. DNA of the CDR3: TGCAGCTCATGGGACTCGAACACTGAAGCTTTCTTT.

The CDR3 spells CASSPHNGAIYNEQFF. The CDR3 nucleotides read TGTGCCAGCAGCCCACATAACGGGGCAATCTACAATGAGCAGTTCTTC. The rearrangement uses TRBV7-2 and TRBJ2-1; perhaps D is TRBD1 or TRBD2 (5 bases each). Germline-derived CDR1 and CDR2 are SGHTA and FQGNSA. V was trimmed by 5 bases and J by 3 bases, leaving 17 bases between them. The CDR3 covers 16 residues.

V and J are TRBV28 and TRBJ2-3; 9 bases are shared with TRBD2. Germline CDR1 is MDHEN and CDR2 is SYDVKM. CDR3 length: 14 residues. The J segment lost 2 bases and the V segment lost 7 bases, leaving 4 bases of the junction unmatched. The CDR3 here is CASILAGSTDTQYF. In DNA, the CDR3 is TGTGCCAGCATCCTAGCGGGGTCCACAGATACGCAGTATTTT.

The V and J genes are TRBV6-5 and TRBJ2-5, with 12 positions matching TRBD1. The CDR3 length is 15 residues. Germline loops: CDR1 MNHEY, CDR2 SVGAGI. The trim removed 6 bases at V and 4 bases at J, leaving 6 bases unmatched. DNA of the CDR3: TGTGCCAGCAGCACCGGGACAGGGGGCGCAGAGACCCAGTACTTC. Its translation: CASSTGTGGAETQYF.

The V gene is TRBV28, the J gene TRBJ1-2; D not resolved. CDR1 MDHEN and CDR2 SYDVKM come from the germline V gene. The CDR3 has 12 residues. V lost 3 bases and J 4 bases, leaving 6 bases between the germline ends. The CDR3 region is CASSFQGYGYTF. The CDR3, as DNA: TGTGCCAGCAGTTTTCAAGGCTATGGCTACACCTTC.

The chain is built from TRBV11-1 and TRBJ2-5; D tentatively fits TRBD1 or TRBD2 (5 bases each). From germline, CDR1 is SGHAT and CDR2 FQDESV (reference sequence). V lost 1 base to trimming and J lost 1 base, with 13 bases between them. The CDR3 loop spans 16 amino acids. CDR3: CASSLGRAGTQETQYF. The CDR3 DNA follows: TGTGCCAGCAGCTTAGGGAGAGCCGGGACCCAAGAGACCCAGTACTTC.

The gene calls are TRBV4-2 and TRBJ2-3; 12 bases match TRBD2. The trim removed 3 bases at V and 4 bases at J, leaving 8 bases unmatched. The CDR3 sequence is 17 residues long. The germline CDR1 and CDR2 sequences are LGHNA and YNFKEQ. CDR3 DNA: TGTGCCAGCAGCCAGACTAGCGGGGGCCGAACGCCAGATACGCAGTATTTT. As protein: CASSQTSGGRTPDTQYF.

This clone came up a few times. V usage is TRBV6-5 and J usage is TRBJ1-2; 7 nucleotides agree with TRBD1. J lost 8 bases, V lost 2 bases, and 8 bases had no gene match. CDR3 length: 14 amino acids. Germline CDR1 reads MNHEY; CDR2 reads SVGAGI. CDR3 region: CASSYATGLGGYTF. CDR3 DNA: TGTGCCAGCAGTTACGCGACAGGGTTGGGCGGCTACACCTTC.